This T cell receptor (beta chain) stems from a study of T cell repertoires in cytomegalovirus infection. Across the whole study: CMV infection together with matching HLA type was indicated by public TCR beta signatures.

TCRdb independently ran MiXCR on the reads; one entry per CDR3 protein. The sample includes hundreds of thousands of distinct CDR3 sequences, 6.5% seen only once; the top ten take 6.5%. In this sample, this clonotype turned up many times. Its antigen is unidentified. A junction end diverges from the germline sequence, so it may reflect a read error. Whole-study findings and limits: Summed public TCR beta family frequency identified CMV carriers bearing the relevant HLA. Dominating the ex vivo response were TCR beta clonotypes that were CMV-specific and HLA-C-restricted.

Germline V gives CDR1 SQVTM, CDR2 ANQGSEA. CDR3 size: 10 residues. The sample taken for sequencing was PBMCs. This rearrangement joins TRBV29-1 to TRBJ1-1; D is ambiguous. This TCR came from a human donor in good health (CMV status not recorded). Some clones in this sample may be carry-over from other donors' samples. The CDR3 DNA reads as TGCAGCGCTTTAAACACTGGAGCTTTCTTT. Its translation: CSALNTGAFF.